The sequence of this T cell receptor beta chain was determined in a study of shared clonotypes between healthy human individuals. Study observations and caveats: Shared across a handful of donors were around 5% of the naive CD4 clonotypes.

CDR3 length: 13 amino acids. Per the germline V gene, CDR1 is SGHRS and CDR2 is YFSETQ. V lost 1 base, J lost 5 bases, and 9 bases lay in between. Using immunoSEQ multiplex PCR, the repertoire was profiled, and TCRdb retains in-frame clones only, with some absent. The sample carries more than 2,000,000 clones, approximately 94% recorded once. Points on this clone: What it recognizes is unknown.

The receptor comes from a man younger than 35 in good health. Sequencing was done on a sample of naive CD4+ T cells sorted from blood. As to subset: CD45RA+ positively selected. The chain is built from TRBV5-1 and TRBJ2-5, with a tentative D call TRBD2 (5 bases). Written as DNA, the CDR3 is TGCGCCAGCAGCTTGACCTGGAGGGAGACCCAGTACTTC. Translation gives CASSLTWRETQYF.